The T cell receptor beta chain described here comes from a study of cytomegalovirus exposure and HLA in healthy donors. About the study: An early data release held 79 million or so unique TCRs from HLA-typed donors. General observations from the study: In presence/absence analyses, roughly uniform sequencing depth across donors was assumed.

Amplification used 60 Vbeta primers and 13 Jbeta primers. Per the authors' pipeline: A later analysis counted around 74 million unique TCR beta chains, roughly 11 million shared. Assay: immunoSEQ multiplex PCR; the TCRdb copy retains only in-frame clones and omits some. V, J and clone size derive from that table, while D and trimming were established from the DNA sequence. In the table there are under 150,000 clones, under 80% of which are singletons. Points on this clone: Its antigen is unidentified.

Trimming took 8 bases from V and 3 from J, leaving 16 bases between them. Germline V CDR1 and CDR2: MGHRA, YSYEKL. There are 14 residues in the CDR3. The chain combines TRBV4-1 with TRBJ1-1, with D tentatively TRBD1 (6 bases). The source of this sequence is a male donor in good health and CMV-seronegative. The sequencing sample was made of PBMCs. The CDR3 reads CASLDSRNHTEAFF. CDR3 nucleotides: TGCGCCAGCCTGGACAGCCGAAATCACACTGAAGCTTTCTTT.